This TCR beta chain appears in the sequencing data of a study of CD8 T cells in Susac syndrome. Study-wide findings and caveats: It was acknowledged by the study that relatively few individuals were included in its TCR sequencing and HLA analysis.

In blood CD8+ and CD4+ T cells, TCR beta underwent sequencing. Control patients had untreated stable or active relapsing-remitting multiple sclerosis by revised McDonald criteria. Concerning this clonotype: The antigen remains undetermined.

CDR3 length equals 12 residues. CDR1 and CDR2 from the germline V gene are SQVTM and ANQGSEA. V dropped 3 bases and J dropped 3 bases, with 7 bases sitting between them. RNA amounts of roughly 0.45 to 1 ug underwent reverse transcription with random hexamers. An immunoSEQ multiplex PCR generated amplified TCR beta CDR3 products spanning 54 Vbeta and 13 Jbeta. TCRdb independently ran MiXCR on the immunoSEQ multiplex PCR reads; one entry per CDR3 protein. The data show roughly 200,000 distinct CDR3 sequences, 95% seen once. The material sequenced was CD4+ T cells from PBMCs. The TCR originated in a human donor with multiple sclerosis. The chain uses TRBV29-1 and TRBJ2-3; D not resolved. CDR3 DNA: TGCAGCGTTGAGGGGTGGACAGATACGCAGTATTTT. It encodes CSVEGWTDTQYF.